This TCR beta chain was captured in a study of blood T cells in healthy people across ages. Study-level points and caveats: What prevented conclusive comparison of naive and antigen-experienced cells was that PBMCs were unsorted.

A second about 7 to 12 cycle PCR used barcoded and J-beta primers. Unique molecular identifiers of 12 random nucleotides labeled each cDNA. Each CDR3 protein gets one entry after TCRdb re-called the 5' RACE reads with MiXCR. The sample holds hundreds of thousands of distinct CDR3 sequences, 58% seen once. Details on this clonotype: The antigen is not known.

The CDR3 loop spans 14 amino acids. Germline CDR1 and CDR2: SGHVS and FQNEAQ. This sequence was found in a man aged 30-40 years in good health. The specimen was blood. This chain connects TRBV7-8 to TRBJ2-5; 7 nucleotides match TRBD2. The end of the DNA fits TRBJ2-7 better, so the J call may be wrong. The CDR3 here is CASSSHLSGGEQYF. CDR3 nucleotides: TGTGCCAGCAGCTCCCACCTGTCGGGGGGCGAGCAGTACTTC.